What follows is one T cell receptor (beta chain) and its context. The CDR3 extends over 13 amino acids. Germline assignment: CDR1 SNHLY and CDR2 FYNNEI. J lost 4 bases, V lost 9 bases, and 1 base had no gene match. This specimen belongs to a study of blood T cell repertoires in COVID-19. Looking at the study overall: Acute and convalescent COVID-19 specimens originated in the United States, Italy and Spain. PBMCs, B-cell-depleted T cells, or T cells were the source of the cDNA or gDNA that made up the material.

In the original analysis: Scientists estimated how many nucleated cells there were by amplifying reference gene primers. The method was immunoSEQ multiplex PCR; TCRdb's version includes in-frame clones alone and lacks a portion of them. The V and J calls and clone size were taken over from that table, and D and trimming were inferred from the DNA. The sample includes under 140,000 clones, 70% to 90% of them seen just once. This TCR was sampled from a woman aged 45 to 65 with acute or convalescent COVID-19. Sequenced: peripheral blood. This chain uses TRBV2 with TRBJ2-7; 15 positions agree with TRBD2. The CDR3 DNA reads as TGTGCCAGAGGGACTAGCGGGAGGTACGAGCAGTACTTC. It encodes CARGTSGRYEQYF.